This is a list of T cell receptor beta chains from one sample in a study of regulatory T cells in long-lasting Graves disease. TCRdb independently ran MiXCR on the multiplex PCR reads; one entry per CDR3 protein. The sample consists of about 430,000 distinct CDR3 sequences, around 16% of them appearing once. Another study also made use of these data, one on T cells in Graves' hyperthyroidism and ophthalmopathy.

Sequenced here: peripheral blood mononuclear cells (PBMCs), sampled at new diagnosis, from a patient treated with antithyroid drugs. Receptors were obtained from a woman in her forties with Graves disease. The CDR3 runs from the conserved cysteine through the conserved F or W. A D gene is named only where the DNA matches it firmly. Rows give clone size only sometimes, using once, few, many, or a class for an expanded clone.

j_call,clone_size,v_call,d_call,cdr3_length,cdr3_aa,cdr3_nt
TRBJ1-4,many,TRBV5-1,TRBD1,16,CASSTGTVATNEKLFF,TGCGCCAGCAGCACGGGGACAGTTGCAACTAATGAAAAACTGTTTTTT
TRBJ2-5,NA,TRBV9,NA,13,CASSVASEETQYF,TGTGCCAGCAGCGTAGCTAGCGAAGAGACCCAGTACTTC
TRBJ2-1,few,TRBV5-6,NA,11,CASSPGVEQFF,TGTGCCAGCAGCCCCGGGGTTGAGCAGTTCTTC
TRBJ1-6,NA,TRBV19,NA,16,CASSTQGTRHNSPLHF,TGTGCCAGTAGTACCCAGGGGACCCGACATAATTCACCCCTCCACTTT
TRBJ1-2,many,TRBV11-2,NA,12,CASMGREGGYTF,TGTGCCAGTATGGGGCGCGAAGGAGGCTACACCTTC
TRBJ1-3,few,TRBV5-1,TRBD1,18,CASSFTGTGVTSGNTIYF,TGCGCCAGCAGCTTCACCGGGACAGGGGTTACGTCTGGAAACACCATATATTTT
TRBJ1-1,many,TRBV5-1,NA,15,CASSEGGPLNTEAFF,TGCGCCAGCAGCGAGGGGGGCCCCCTGAACACTGAAGCTTTCTTT
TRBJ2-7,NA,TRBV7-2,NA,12,CASSPRGNEQYF,TGTGCCAGCAGCCCCCGGGGAAACGAGCAGTACTTC
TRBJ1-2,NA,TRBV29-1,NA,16,CSVDSGYPEENYGYTF,TGCAGCGTTGACTCGGGGTACCCGGAGGAAAACTATGGCTACACCTTC
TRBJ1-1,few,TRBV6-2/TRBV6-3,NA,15,CASSYEYKGLPEAFF,TGTGCCAGCAGTTACGAGTACAAGGGGCTTCCTGAAGCTTTCTTT
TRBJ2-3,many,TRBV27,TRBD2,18,CASSWRLAGGPTTDTQYF,TGTGCCAGCAGTTGGAGACTAGCGGGAGGGCCGACTACAGATACGCAGTATTTT
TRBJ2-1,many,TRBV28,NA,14,CASRDRLQNNEQFF,TGTGCCAGCCGAGACAGACTTCAGAACAATGAGCAGTTCTTC
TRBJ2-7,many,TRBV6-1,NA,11,CASISYGEQYF,TGTGCCAGCATTTCATATGGCGAGCAGTACTTC
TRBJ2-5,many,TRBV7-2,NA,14,CASSLVGQRETQYF,TGTGCCAGCAGCTTAGTCGGACAGAGGGAGACCCAGTACTTC
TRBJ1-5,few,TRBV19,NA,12,CASSQYGQPQHF,TGTGCCAGTAGTCAGTACGGCCAGCCCCAGCATTTT
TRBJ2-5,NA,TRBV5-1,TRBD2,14,CASNLAGRQETQYF,TGCGCCAGTAACTTAGCGGGCCGACAAGAGACCCAGTACTTC
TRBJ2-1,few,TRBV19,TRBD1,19,CASSIGGDRGQRESNEQFF,TGTGCCAGTAGTATAGGAGGGGACAGGGGTCAGCGGGAGAGCAATGAGCAGTTCTTC
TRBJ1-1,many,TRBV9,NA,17,CASSVEVGGSGNTEAFF,TGTGCCAGCAGCGTAGAAGTTGGGGGAAGTGGGAACACTGAAGCTTTCTTT
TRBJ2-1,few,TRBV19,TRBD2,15,CASSPLAGEGNEQFF,TGTGCCAGTAGTCCCCTAGCGGGAGAGGGTAATGAGCAGTTCTTC
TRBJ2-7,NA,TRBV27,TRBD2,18,CASSLRYTNSGGAYEQYF,TGTGCCAGCAGTCTACGATATACGAATAGCGGGGGTGCCTACGAGCAGTACTTC
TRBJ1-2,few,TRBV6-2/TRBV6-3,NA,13,CASSRGGDYGYTF,TGTGCCAGCTCCCGGGGAGGGGACTATGGCTACACCTTC
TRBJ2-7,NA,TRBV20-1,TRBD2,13,CSARDSGIYEQYF,TGCAGTGCTAGAGATAGCGGGATCTACGAGCAGTACTTC
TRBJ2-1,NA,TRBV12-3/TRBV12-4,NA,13,CASSLVGGGEQFF,TGTGCCAGCAGTTTGGTAGGGGGGGGTGAGCAGTTCTTC
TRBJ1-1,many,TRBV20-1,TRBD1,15,CSARPPGGGNTEAFF,TGCAGTGCTAGGCCCCCAGGGGGGGGGAACACTGAAGCTTTCTTT
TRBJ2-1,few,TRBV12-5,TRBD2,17,CASGLVPYGGVNNEQFF,TGTGCTAGTGGTTTGGTACCTTATGGGGGGGTGAACAATGAGCAGTTCTTC
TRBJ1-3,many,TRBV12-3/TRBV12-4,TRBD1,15,CASRLDRVVGNTIYF,TGTGCCAGCAGATTGGACAGGGTGGTTGGAAACACCATATATTTT
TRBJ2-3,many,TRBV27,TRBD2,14,CASRLAGSTDTQYF,TGTGCCAGCAGGCTAGCGGGTAGCACAGATACGCAGTATTTT
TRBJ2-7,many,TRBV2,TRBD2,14,CASSDSGRRGEQYF,TGTGCCAGCAGTGATAGCGGGAGAAGGGGGGAGCAGTACTTC
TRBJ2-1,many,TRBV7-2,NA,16,CASSQASRDSYNEQFF,TGTGCCAGCAGCCAGGCATCGCGGGACTCCTACAATGAGCAGTTCTTC
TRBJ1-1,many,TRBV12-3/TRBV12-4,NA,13,CASSEQGGTEAFF,TGTGCCAGCAGTGAACAGGGAGGCACTGAAGCTTTCTTT
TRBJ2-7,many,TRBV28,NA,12,CASSWVLYEQYF,TGTGCCAGCTCTTGGGTGCTCTACGAGCAGTACTTC
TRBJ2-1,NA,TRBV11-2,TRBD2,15,CASSTSGTSGYEQFF,TGTGCCAGCAGCACTAGCGGGACTAGCGGGTATGAGCAGTTCTTC
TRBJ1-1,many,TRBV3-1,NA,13,CASSQTGNTEAFF,TGTGCCAGCAGCCAGACAGGGAACACTGAAGCTTTCTTT
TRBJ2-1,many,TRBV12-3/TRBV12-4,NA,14,CASRMGGQTDEQFF,TGTGCCAGCAGAATGGGGGGACAGACCGATGAGCAGTTCTTC
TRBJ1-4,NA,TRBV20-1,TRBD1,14,CSVAPGQGAEKLFF,TGCAGTGTCGCACCGGGACAGGGGGCTGAAAAACTGTTTTTT
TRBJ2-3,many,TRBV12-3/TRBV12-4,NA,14,CASRSWDTTDTQYF,TGTGCCAGCAGGTCTTGGGACACCACAGATACGCAGTATTTT
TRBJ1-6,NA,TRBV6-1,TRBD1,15,CASSQDRVHNSPLHF,TGTGCCAGCAGTCAGGACAGGGTCCATAATTCACCCCTCCACTTT
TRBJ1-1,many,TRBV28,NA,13,CASSQGGRTEAFF,TGTGCCAGCAGCCAAGGCGGCAGGACTGAAGCTTTCTTT
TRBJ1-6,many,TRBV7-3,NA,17,CASSPRRGTVNNSPLHF,TGTGCCAGCAGCCCCAGGAGGGGCACAGTTAATAATTCACCCCTCCACTTT
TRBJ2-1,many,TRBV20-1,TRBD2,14,CSPSAGFSYNEQFF,TGCAGTCCGTCAGCGGGGTTCTCCTACAATGAGCAGTTCTTC
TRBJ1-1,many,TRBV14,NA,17,CASSQGAYLGENTEAFF,TGTGCCAGCAGCCAAGGGGCGTACTTAGGAGAGAACACTGAAGCTTTCTTT
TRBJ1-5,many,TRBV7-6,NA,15,CASSLVEGLSQPQHF,TGTGCCAGCAGCTTAGTGGAGGGGTTAAGTCAGCCCCAGCATTTT
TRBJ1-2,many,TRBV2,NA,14,CASSQTATNYGYTF,TGTGCCAGCAGCCAGACAGCCACTAACTATGGCTACACCTTC
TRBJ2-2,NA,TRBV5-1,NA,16,CASSLAQGWNTGELFF,TGCGCCAGCAGCTTGGCCCAGGGGTGGAACACCGGGGAGCTGTTTTTT
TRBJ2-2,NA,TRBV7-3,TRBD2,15,CASSIGTSDTGELFF,TGTGCCAGCAGCATAGGGACTAGTGACACCGGGGAGCTGTTTTTT